The entry below describes one T cell receptor beta chain. As for time point: new active TB diagnosis, blood taken before or within 7 days of starting treatment. The data derive from a study of T cells in tuberculosis. Sequencing used immunoSEQ multiplex PCR; TCRdb keeps in-frame clones, though not all of them. The data show some 30,000 clones, roughly 88% seen once. Germline V gene lookup returns CDR1 GTSNPN and CDR2 SVGIG (reference sequence). The V segment lost 4 bases and the J segment 2 bases; nucleotides outside the gene matches: 7. CDR3 size: 15 residues. This material consisted of PBMCs, taken at tuberculosis diagnosis. This sequence was found in an adult with tuberculosis. This chain joins TRBV30 and TRBJ2-5; TRBD2 agrees at 10 bases. The DNA of the CDR3 is TGTGCCTGGAAGTCAGCGGGAGGGGGACAAGAGACCCAGTACTTC. Its protein product is CAWKSAGGGQETQYF.